This TCR beta chain comes out of a study of T cell repertoires in ileal Crohn's disease. The time point was: proximal margin of the surgical specimen (macroscopically non-inflamed). Between the trimmed V and J ends, which lost 5 bases and 12 bases, there was a span of 17 bases. The CDR3 spans 12 residues. From germline, CDR1 is MNHEY and CDR2 SMNVEV (reference sequence). This clone was found once. Clones were sequenced by immunoSEQ multiplex PCR, and TCRdb holds only the in-frame ones, with some missing. The sample lists approximately 3,200 clones; about four fifths were seen once. The chain couples TRBV27 to TRBJ2-7, with D perhaps matching TRBD1 (5 bases). The TCR comes from an adult with Crohn's disease. The specimen sequenced was ileal tissue. The CDR3 is CASSPGPQGRYF. The CDR3 region has the DNA TGTGCCAGCAGTCCCGGGCCTCAGGGCAGGTACTTC.